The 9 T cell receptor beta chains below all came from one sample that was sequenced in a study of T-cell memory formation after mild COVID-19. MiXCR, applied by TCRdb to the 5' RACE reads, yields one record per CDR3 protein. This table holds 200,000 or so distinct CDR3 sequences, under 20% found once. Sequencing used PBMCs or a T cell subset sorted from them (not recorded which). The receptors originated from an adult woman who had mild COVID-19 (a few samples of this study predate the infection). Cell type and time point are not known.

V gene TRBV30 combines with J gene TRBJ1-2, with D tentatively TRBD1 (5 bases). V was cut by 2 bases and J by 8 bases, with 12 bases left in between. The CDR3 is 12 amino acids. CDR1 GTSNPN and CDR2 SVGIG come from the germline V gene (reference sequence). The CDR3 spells CAWSPGFMGYTF. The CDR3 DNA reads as TGTGCCTGGAGTCCAGGGTTTATGGGCTACACCTTC.

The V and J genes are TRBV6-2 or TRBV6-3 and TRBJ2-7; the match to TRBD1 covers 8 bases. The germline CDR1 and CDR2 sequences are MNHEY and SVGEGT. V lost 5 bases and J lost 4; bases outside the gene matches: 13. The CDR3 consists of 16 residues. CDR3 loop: CASSPTNRGFYYEQYF. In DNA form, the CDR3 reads TGTGCCAGCAGTCCAACGAACAGGGGGTTTTATTACGAGCAGTACTTC.

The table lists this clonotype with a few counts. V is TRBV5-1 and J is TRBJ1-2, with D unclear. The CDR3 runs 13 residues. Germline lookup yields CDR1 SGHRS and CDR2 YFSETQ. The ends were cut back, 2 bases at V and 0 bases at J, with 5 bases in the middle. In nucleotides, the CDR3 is TGCGCCAGCAGCTTCCAACCTAACTATGGCTACACCTTC. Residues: CASSFQPNYGYTF.

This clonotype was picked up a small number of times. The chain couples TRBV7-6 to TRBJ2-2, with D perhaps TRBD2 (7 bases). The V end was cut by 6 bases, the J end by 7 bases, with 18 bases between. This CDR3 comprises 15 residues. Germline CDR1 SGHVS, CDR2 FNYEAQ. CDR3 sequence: CASRLAQGPGGELFF. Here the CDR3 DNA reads TGTGCCAGCAGACTAGCGCAGGGGCCGGGCGGGGAGCTGTTTTTT. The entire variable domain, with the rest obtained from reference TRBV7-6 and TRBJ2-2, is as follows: GAGVSQSPRYKVTKRGQDVALRCDPISGHVSLYWYRQALGQGPEFLTYFNYEAQQDKSGLPNDRFSAERPEGSISTLTIQRTEQRDSAMYRCASRLAQGPGGELFFGEGSRLTVL.

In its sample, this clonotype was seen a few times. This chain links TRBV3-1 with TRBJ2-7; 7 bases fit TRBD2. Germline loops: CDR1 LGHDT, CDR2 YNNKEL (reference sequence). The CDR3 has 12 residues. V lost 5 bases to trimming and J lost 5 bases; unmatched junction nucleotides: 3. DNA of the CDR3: TGTGCCAGCAGCTCCCGGGGGGACGAGCAGTACTTC. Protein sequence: CASSSRGDEQYF.

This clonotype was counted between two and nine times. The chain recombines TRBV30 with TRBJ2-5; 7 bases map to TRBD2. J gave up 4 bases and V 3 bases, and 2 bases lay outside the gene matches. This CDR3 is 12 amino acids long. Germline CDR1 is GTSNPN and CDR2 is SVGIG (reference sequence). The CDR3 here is CAWSREGETQYF. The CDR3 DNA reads TGTGCCTGGAGCAGGGAGGGAGAGACCCAGTACTTC.

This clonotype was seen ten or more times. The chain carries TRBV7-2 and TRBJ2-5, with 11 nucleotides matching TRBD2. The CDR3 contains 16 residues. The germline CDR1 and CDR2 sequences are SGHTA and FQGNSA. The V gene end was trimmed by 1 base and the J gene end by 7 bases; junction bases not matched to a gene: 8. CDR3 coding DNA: TGTGCCAGCAGCTTAGTCCCGACTAGCGGGGCGGTGACCCAGTACTTC. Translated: CASSLVPTSGAVTQYF.

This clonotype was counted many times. CDR3 nucleotides: TGCGCCAGCAGCTTGGCCGTTTATGGGTCCCACTACGAGCAGTACTTC. This translates into CASSLAVYGSHYEQYF. This chain links TRBV5-1 with TRBJ2-7; D is undetermined. This CDR3 has 16 residues. CDR1 SGHRS and CDR2 YFSETQ come from the germline V gene. V was clipped by 0 bases and J by 3 bases, with 16 bases between them. The full variable domain, its missing parts supplied by reference TRBV5-1 and TRBJ2-7, is KAGVTQTPRYLIKTRGQQVTLSCSPISGHRSVSWYQQTPGQGLQFLFEYFSETQRNKGNFPGRFSGRQFSNSRSEMNVSTLELGDSALYLCASSLAVYGSHYEQYFGPGTRLTVT.

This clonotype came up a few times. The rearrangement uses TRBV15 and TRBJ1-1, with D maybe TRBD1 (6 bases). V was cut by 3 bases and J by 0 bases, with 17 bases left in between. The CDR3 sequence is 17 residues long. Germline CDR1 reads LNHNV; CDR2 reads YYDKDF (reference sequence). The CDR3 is CATSRTQGIQVNTEAFF. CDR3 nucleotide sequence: TGTGCCACCAGCAGGACTCAGGGGATTCAGGTGAACACTGAAGCTTTCTTT.